A single sample gave rise to the 32 T cell receptor beta chains below, sequenced in a study of regulatory dendritic cells for organ transplantation. The table came from immunoSEQ multiplex PCR; TCRdb's copy has only in-frame clones and leaves some out. The sample contains about 34,000 clones, 70% to 90% of which appear only once. Sequences were obtained from naive CD4+ T cells from blood. As for subset: CD45RA+ naive T cells. Source of these receptors: a human donor in good health.

The rearrangement links TRBV7-2 to TRBJ2-5; perhaps TRBD2 as D (5 bases). The germline gives CDR1 SGHTA, CDR2 FQGNSA. Trimming took off 2 bases at V and 5 bases at J, with 6 bases between the two ends. The CDR3 sequence is 12 residues long. The CDR3 sequence is CASSLRRETQYF. As DNA, the CDR3 is TGTGCCAGCAGCTTAAGGAGGGAGACCCAGTACTTC. The variable domain in full, with the rest retrieved from reference TRBV7-2 and TRBJ2-5, is GAGVSQSPSNKVTEKGKDVELRCDPISGHTALYWYRQSLGQGLEFLIYFQGNSAPDKSGLPSDRFSAERTGGSVSTLTIQRTQQEDSAVYLCASSLRRETQYFGPGTRLLVL.

The J gene is TRBJ2-3, the V gene TRBV30; 7 bases are a match to TRBD2. This CDR3 contains 14 residues. Trimming at V came to 3 bases and at J to 6 bases, leaving 9 bases not matched to a gene. In germline, CDR1 is GTSNPN, CDR2 SVGIG (reference sequence). The CDR3 nucleotides read TGTGCCTGGAGCAAACTAGCGAGTCGGGATACGCAGTATTTT. This gives the protein CAWSKLASRDTQYF. The entire variable domain, with the rest obtained from reference TRBV30 and TRBJ2-3, is as follows: SQTIHQWPATLVQPVGSPLSLECTVEGTSNPNLYWYRQAAGRGLQLLFYSVGIGQISSEVPQNLSASRPQDRQFILSSKKLLLSDSGFYLCAWSKLASRDTQYFGPGTRLTVL.

The chain recombines TRBV7-3 with TRBJ2-1; 8 bases are a match to TRBD2. The CDR3 runs 14 residues. V dropped 4 bases and J dropped 8; count of bases not matched to a gene: 7. Germline-derived CDR1 and CDR2 are SGHTA and FQGTGA. CDR3 loop: CASSSSGRSDEQFF. CDR3 nucleotide sequence: TGTGCCAGCAGCTCCAGCGGGAGATCGGATGAGCAGTTCTTC.

With respect to this clone: At one end, the junction sequence differs from germline, possibly due to a read error. The rearrangement uses TRBV5-1 and TRBJ2-1, with 7 bases identical to TRBD2. The CDR3 loop spans 16 amino acids. Germline V gene lookup returns CDR1 SGHRS and CDR2 YFSETQ. The CDR3 spells CASSLELAAYYNGQFF. CDR3 nucleotide sequence: TGCGCCAGCAGCTTGGAGCTAGCGGCATATTACAATGGGCAGTTCTTC.

The chain carries TRBV7-2 and TRBJ2-7; no definite D call. Germline values: CDR1 SGHTA, CDR2 FQGNSA. This CDR3 has 14 amino acids. Trimming shortened V by 5 bases and J by 2 bases, and 13 bases separated the two germline ends. CDR3 protein: CASSRTAKTYEQYF. The CDR3 bases are TGTGCCAGCAGCAGAACAGCTAAAACCTACGAGCAGTACTTC.

The genes are TRBV7-9 and TRBJ1-2; D may be TRBD1 (5 bases). This CDR3 has 15 residues. In germline, CDR1 is SEHNR, CDR2 FQNEAQ (reference sequence). V was pared by 2 bases and J by 8 bases, with 18 bases between. DNA for the CDR3: TGTGCCAGCAGCTTAATCGTCAGGGTGGAGGAAGGCTACACCTTC. This gives the protein CASSLIVRVEEGYTF.

The chain recombines TRBV11-2 with TRBJ1-3; no reliable D call. Per the germline V gene, CDR1 is SGHAT and CDR2 is FQNNGV. Trimming pared 1 base from V and 1 base from J, leaving 2 bases between. This CDR3 is built from 13 residues. The CDR3 bases are TGTGCCAGCAGCTTAGCATCTGGAAACACCATATATTTT. Translated, it gives CASSLASGNTIYF.

This clone appeared a single time. The chain is built from TRBV6-5 and TRBJ1-6; D is uncertain. From germline, CDR1 is MNHEY and CDR2 SVGAGI. V gave up 5 bases and J gave up 6 bases, with 11 bases separating them. This CDR3 has 14 residues. CDR3 coding DNA: TGTGCCAGCAGTAATGACGTTTTTAATTCACCCCTCCACTTT. Translating gives CASSNDVFNSPLHF.

The V gene is TRBV6-6, the J gene TRBJ1-1, with 8 bases fitting TRBD1. CDR1 is MNHNY, CDR2 SVGAGI, per germline (reference sequence). V shed 4 bases, J shed 7 bases, and the junction held 2 bases outside the gene matches. This CDR3 region has 12 residues. The CDR3 spells CASSFTGGEAFF. CDR3 DNA: TGTGCCAGCAGTTTTACAGGGGGTGAAGCTTTCTTT.

To note about this clone: At one end the junction does not follow the germline gene, possibly because of a read error. This chain links TRBV7-9 with TRBJ2-7, with D perhaps TRBD1 or TRBD2 (5 bases each). CDR3 size: 12 residues. In germline, CDR1 is SEHNR, CDR2 FQNEAQ (reference sequence). The CDR3 DNA is TGTGCCAGCCGCTTCGAGGGGAACGAGCAGTACTTC. Its protein product is CASRFEGNEQYF.

This sequence joins TRBV14 and TRBJ2-7; 9 bases are a match to TRBD1. The germline V gene encodes CDR1 SGHDN and CDR2 FVKESK. V shed 3 bases and J 3 bases; nucleotides not matched to a gene: 9. This CDR3 region has 16 residues. CDR3 in amino acids: CASSHVLGTGFYEQYF. The CDR3 coding sequence is TGTGCCAGCAGCCACGTTTTGGGGACAGGGTTCTACGAGCAGTACTTC.

The gene calls are TRBV11-2 and TRBJ2-2, with 8 positions matching TRBD2. CDR3 length: 17 amino acids. V shed 2 bases, J shed 1 base, and the junction held 6 bases outside the gene matches. CDR1 is SGHAT, CDR2 FQNNGV, per germline. The CDR3 protein is CASSLFIAGWNTGELFF. The CDR3 DNA follows: TGTGCCAGCAGCTTATTCATAGCGGGGTGGAACACCGGGGAGCTGTTTTTT. The full variable domain, with the rest looked up from reference TRBV11-2 and TRBJ2-2, is EAGVAQSPRYKIIEKRQSVAFWCNPISGHATLYWYQQILGQGPKLLIQFQNNGVVDDSQLPKDRFSAERLKGVDSTLKIQPAKLEDSAVYLCASSLFIAGWNTGELFFGEGSRLTVL.

Here the CDR3 reads CASRDRSGNTIYF. CDR3 DNA sequence: TGTGCCAGCAGGGACAGATCAGGAAACACCATATATTTT. The chain couples TRBV2 to TRBJ1-3, with a possible D match to TRBD1 (6 bases). Trimming left V 6 bases short and J 4 bases short, with 10 bases between. Germline lookup yields CDR1 SNHLY and CDR2 FYNNEI. The CDR3 covers 13 residues.

This clone has only one observation. The chain couples TRBV30 to TRBJ1-2, with 8 bases identical to TRBD1. After removal of 4 bases from V and 3 bases from J, the junction contained 10 bases not matched to a gene. CDR3 size: 15 residues. Looked up from germline, CDR1 is GTSNPN and CDR2 is SVGIG (reference sequence). The CDR3 DNA is TGTGCCTGGACTTCGACGACAGGGGTGGACTATGGCTACACCTTC. This translates into CAWTSTTGVDYGYTF.

CDR3 bases: TGTGCCAGCAGGCTAGTGGGACAAGAGACCCAGTACTTC. It yields the protein CASRLVGQETQYF. The chain links TRBV7-2 to TRBJ2-5; no clear D. The germline CDR1 and CDR2 sequences are SGHTA and FQGNSA. V lost 6 bases to trimming and J lost 2 bases, with 10 bases between them. The CDR3 runs to 13 residues.

This sequence joins TRBV21-1 and TRBJ1-2; no check of the table's D call, TRBD1, against the DNA was made. TRBV21-1 is a pseudogene segment. The CDR3 covers 14 residues. The DNA for the CDR3 is TGTGCCAGCATCAACCCGACAGGGTCCTATGGCTACACCTTC. It encodes CASINPTGSYGYTF.

In this sample, this clone turned up once. The chain employs TRBV5-4 and TRBJ2-7; D possibly matches TRBD1 or TRBD2 (6 bases each). V lost 2 bases and J 4 bases, leaving 10 bases between the germline ends. The CDR3 is 13 amino acids. Looked up from germline, CDR1 is SGHNT and CDR2 is YYREEE (reference sequence). CDR3 sequence: CASSLGGLYEQYF. The DNA for the CDR3 is TGTGCCAGCAGCTTAGGGGGGCTGTACGAGCAGTACTTC. Drawing the rest from reference TRBV5-4 and TRBJ2-7, the complete variable domain is ETGVTQSPTHLIKTRGQQVTLRCSSQSGHNTVSWYQQALGQGPQFIFQYYREEENGRGNFPPRFSGLQFPNYSSELNVNALELDDSALYLCASSLGGLYEQYFGPGTRLTVT.

The chain recombines TRBV6-4 with TRBJ2-3; 13 bases match TRBD2. V gave up 7 bases and J gave up 3 bases; unmatched junction bases: 13. In germline, CDR1 is MRHNA, CDR2 SNTAGT. The CDR3 extends over 18 amino acids. This CDR3 reads CASTPGLAGPRPTDTQYF. For the CDR3, the DNA is TGTGCCAGCACTCCGGGACTAGCGGGACCCAGGCCGACAGATACGCAGTATTTT.

This clone has just a few counts. The chain links TRBV19 to TRBJ1-2, with D perhaps matching TRBD1 (6 bases). The CDR3 has 13 residues. With 3 bases removed from V and 9 bases from J, the gap between germline ends came to 14 bases. CDR1 and CDR2 (germline): LNHDA, SQIVND (reference sequence). CDR3 sequence: CASSIGRGGSYTF. DNA for the CDR3: TGTGCCAGTAGTATCGGCAGGGGAGGAAGCTACACCTTC.

The chain is built from TRBV5-8 and TRBJ1-4, with D maybe TRBD1 (5 bases). The CDR3 runs to 17 residues. Germline V gene lookup returns CDR1 SGHTS and CDR2 YDEGEE. Trimming shortened V by 4 bases and J by 0 bases, and 16 bases separated the two germline ends. The CDR3 region is CASSGRQSLATNEKLFF. The DNA of the CDR3 is TGTGCCAGCAGCGGTAGACAGTCCCTGGCAACTAATGAAAAACTGTTTTTT.

V and J are TRBV5-1 and TRBJ2-6, with 8 positions matching TRBD1. The germline V gene has CDR1 SGHRS and CDR2 YFSETQ. The V gene end was trimmed by 5 bases and the J gene end by 2 bases; junction bases not matched to a gene: 9. This CDR3 has 17 amino acids. In DNA, the CDR3 is TGCGCCAGCAGTTGGGACAGGACCCCAGCTGGGGCCAACGTCCTGACTTTC. This codes for CASSWDRTPAGANVLTF.

This rearrangement joins TRBV7-3 to TRBJ1-2; 9 bases align to TRBD1. V lost 5 bases, J lost 6 bases, and 4 bases stayed unmatched. Per the germline V gene, CDR1 is SGHTA and CDR2 is FQGTGA. This CDR3 is built from 13 residues. CDR3 residues: CASSGRTGDGYTF. CDR3 sequence (DNA): TGTGCCAGCAGCGGTAGGACAGGGGATGGCTACACCTTC.

This clone was seen just once. The chain recombines TRBV28 with TRBJ1-2; 9 bases map to TRBD1. There are 15 residues in the CDR3. Germline CDR1 reads MDHEN; CDR2 reads SYDVKM. The junction had 8 bases not matched to a gene; V was cut back by 6 bases and J by 3 bases. The CDR3 spells CASRNWDREDYGYTF. CDR3 DNA: TGTGCCAGCAGGAACTGGGACAGGGAGGACTATGGCTACACCTTC.

This sequence joins TRBV28 and TRBJ1-2, with a weak D call TRBD1 (6 bases). Trimming took off 3 bases at V and 3 bases at J, with 14 bases between the two ends. CDR3 length equals 15 residues. The germline gives CDR1 MDHEN, CDR2 SYDVKM. The CDR3 coding sequence is TGTGCCAGCAGTTTTTTCGGACAGCCCTACTATGGCTACACCTTC. The encoded protein is CASSFFGQPYYGYTF.

The chain recombines TRBV7-6 with TRBJ2-6, with a weak D call TRBD2 (5 bases). This CDR3 is 13 amino acids long. Germline V lookup: CDR1 SGHVS, CDR2 FNYEAQ. V was clipped by 8 bases and J by 0 bases, with 5 bases between them. The CDR3, as DNA: TGTGCCAGCCGGGGCTCTGGGGCCAACGTCCTGACTTTC. Translating gives CASRGSGANVLTF. The full variable domain, in which reference TRBV7-6 and TRBJ2-6 provide the parts outside the CDR3, is GAGVSQSPRYKVTKRGQDVALRCDPISGHVSLYWYRQALGQGPEFLTYFNYEAQQDKSGLPNDRFSAERPEGSISTLTIQRTEQRDSAMYRCASRGSGANVLTFGAGSRLTVL.

The chain employs TRBV6-1 and TRBJ1-5; 9 nucleotides line up with TRBD1. The CDR3 has 14 residues. Trimming at V came to 6 bases and at J to 5 bases, leaving 5 bases not matched to a gene. The V gene's germline CDR1 is MNHNS and CDR2 SASEGT. The CDR3 spells CASRGTGSYQPQHF. The CDR3 region has the DNA TGTGCCAGCAGGGGGACAGGGAGTTATCAGCCCCAGCATTTT.

The genes are TRBV7-3 and TRBJ2-7; 9 nucleotides line up with TRBD1. The V gene end was trimmed by 2 bases and the J gene end by 6 bases; junction bases not matched to a gene: 5. Germline CDR1 and CDR2: SGHTA and FQGTGA. The CDR3 has 14 amino acids. In DNA, the CDR3 is TGTGCCAGCAGCTTACTGGGACAGGGCACCGAGCAGTACTTC. Protein: CASSLLGQGTEQYF. The full variable domain, completed using reference TRBV7-3 and TRBJ2-7, is GAGVSQTPSNKVTEKGKYVELRCDPISGHTALYWYRQSLGQGPEFLIYFQGTGAADDSGLPNDRFFAVRPEGSVSTLKIQRTERGDSAVYLCASSLLGQGTEQYFGPGTRLTVT.

The chain carries TRBV19 and TRBJ2-3; the D is unclear. V lost 4 bases and J 0 bases, leaving 8 bases between the germline ends. Germline-derived CDR1 and CDR2 are LNHDA and SQIVND (reference sequence). The CDR3 is 14 residues long. CDR3 sequence reads: CASSTTTSTDTQYF. The CDR3 DNA is TGTGCCAGTAGTACGACAACTAGCACAGATACGCAGTATTTT. The variable domain in full, completed from reference TRBV19 and TRBJ2-3, reads DGGITQSPKYLFRKEGQNVTLSCEQNLNHDAMYWYRQDPGQGLRLIYYSQIVNDFQKGDIAEGYSVSREKKESFPLTVTSAQKNPTAFYLCASSTTTSTDTQYFGPGTRLTVL.

The chain employs TRBV18 and TRBJ2-5; no clear D. Germline assignment: CDR1 KGHSH and CDR2 LQKENI. The V end lost 5 bases, the J end lost 5 bases, and 9 bases lay between the germline ends. There are 12 residues in the CDR3. The CDR3 DNA follows: TGTGCCAGCTCAGAGTCGTCGGAGACCCAGTACTTC. This gives the protein CASSESSETQYF. Together with reference TRBV18 and TRBJ2-5, the CDR3 gives the full variable domain: NAGVMQNPRHLVRRRGQEARLRCSPMKGHSHVYWYRQLPEEGLKFMVYLQKENIIDESGMPKERFSAEFPKEGPSILRIQQVVRGDSAAYFCASSESSETQYFGPGTRLLVL.

The rearrangement uses TRBV25-1 and TRBJ2-1; D gene unclear. CDR3 size: 15 residues. V lost 7 bases to trimming and J lost 9 bases, with 22 bases between them. Germline lookup yields CDR1 MGHDK and CDR2 SYGVNS. CDR3 region: CASTEETLPAVEQFF. The CDR3 bases are TGTGCCAGCACCGAAGAGACCTTACCGGCGGTTGAGCAGTTCTTC.

CDR3 sequence: CASSISPRTEAFF. The DNA of the CDR3 is TGTGCCAGCAGCATTTCCCCCCGCACTGAAGCTTTCTTT. This chain joins TRBV14 and TRBJ1-1; D ambiguous. Germline loops: CDR1 SGHDN, CDR2 FVKESK. The CDR3 has 13 residues. The V gene lost 5 bases and the J gene lost 4 bases, with 11 bases spanning the gap. Based on the CDR3 plus reference TRBV14 and TRBJ1-1, the full variable domain is EAGVTQFPSHSVIEKGQTVTLRCDPISGHDNLYWYRRVMGKEIKFLLHFVKESKQDESGMPNNRFLAERTGGTYSTLKVQPAELEDSGVYFCASSISPRTEAFFGQGTRLTVV.

V usage is TRBV18 and J usage is TRBJ2-1; weak D call: TRBD1 (5 bases). Trimming left V 0 bases short and J 6 bases short, with 18 bases between. The CDR3 consists of 17 residues. CDR1 and CDR2 (germline): KGHSH, LQKENI. The CDR3 DNA is TGTGCCAGCTCACCACCCTCACGGTGGGGCTCGACCAATGAGCAGTTCTTC. Its translation: CASSPPSRWGSTNEQFF.